This T cell receptor (beta chain) was sequenced during a study of beta chain features in type 1 diabetes. Study results and caveats: Researchers cautioned that cDNA sequencing could over-represent cells with high TCR expression. A possible short-template PCR bias applies equally to patients and controls.

Every bit of the isolated RNA underwent reverse transcription, so sequencing read expressed TCRB transcripts. Profiling relied on immunoSEQ multiplex PCR, and the TCRdb table lists in-frame clones only, not all of them. The sample records about 470,000 clones, about 30% being singletons. Markers CD45RO/CCR7/CD25/CD127/CD95/CD27 served to sort CD4+ naive, central memory, regulatory and stem cell-like memory cells. Over 95% purity was reached by all sorted populations. On this clone itself: Antigen: not known.

Germline loops: CDR1 LGHNA, CDR2 YNFKEQ. The CDR3 is 13 amino acids. V gave up 0 bases and J gave up 10 bases, with 12 bases separating them. Sequencing was performed on naive CD4+ T cells from blood. The V call is TRBV4-2, the J call TRBJ1-1; tentative D call: TRBD1 (5 bases). The receptor was isolated from a man aged 18 to 29 in good health. DNA for the CDR3: TGTGCCAGCAGCCAAGATCAAGGAAGGGGAGCTTTCTTT. This gives the protein CASSQDQGRGAFF.